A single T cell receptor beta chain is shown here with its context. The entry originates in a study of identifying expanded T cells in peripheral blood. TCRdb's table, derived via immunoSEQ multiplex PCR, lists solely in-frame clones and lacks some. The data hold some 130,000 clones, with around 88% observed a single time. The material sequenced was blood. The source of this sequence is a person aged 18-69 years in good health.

The CDR3 loop reads CASSFHRGRFYNEQFF. DNA for the CDR3: TGTGCCAGCAGCTTCCACAGGGGGCGCTTCTACAATGAGCAGTTCTTC. This chain connects TRBV5-8 to TRBJ2-1, with TRBD1 identical over 9 bases. The germline CDR1 and CDR2 sequences are SGHTS and YDEGEE. Trimming cost V 2 bases and J 3 bases; bases outside gene matches: 6. The CDR3 extends over 16 amino acids. The variable domain in full, completed from reference TRBV5-8 and TRBJ2-1, reads EAGVTQSPTHLIKTRGQQATLRCSPISGHTSVYWYQQALGLGLQFLLWYDEGEERNRGNFPPRFSGRQFPNYSSELNVNALELEDSALYLCASSFHRGRFYNEQFFGPGTRLTVL.